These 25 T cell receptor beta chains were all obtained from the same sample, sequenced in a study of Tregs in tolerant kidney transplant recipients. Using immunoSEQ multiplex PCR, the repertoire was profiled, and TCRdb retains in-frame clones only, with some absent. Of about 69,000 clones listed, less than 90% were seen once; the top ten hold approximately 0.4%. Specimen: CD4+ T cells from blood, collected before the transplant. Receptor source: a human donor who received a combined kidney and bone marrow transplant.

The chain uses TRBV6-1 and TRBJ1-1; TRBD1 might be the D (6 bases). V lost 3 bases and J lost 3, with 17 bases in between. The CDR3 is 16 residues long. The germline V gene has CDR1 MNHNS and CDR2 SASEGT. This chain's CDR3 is CASSEPRGARDTEAFF. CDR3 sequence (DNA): TGTGCCAGCAGTGAGCCCCGGGGGGCTCGGGACACTGAAGCTTTCTTT.

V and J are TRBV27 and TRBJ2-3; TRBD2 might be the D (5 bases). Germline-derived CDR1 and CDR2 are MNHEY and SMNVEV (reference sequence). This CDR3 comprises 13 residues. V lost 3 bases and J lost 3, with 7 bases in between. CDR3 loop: CASSFRRTDTQYF. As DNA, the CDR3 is TGTGCCAGCAGTTTTCGGAGGACAGATACGCAGTATTTT.

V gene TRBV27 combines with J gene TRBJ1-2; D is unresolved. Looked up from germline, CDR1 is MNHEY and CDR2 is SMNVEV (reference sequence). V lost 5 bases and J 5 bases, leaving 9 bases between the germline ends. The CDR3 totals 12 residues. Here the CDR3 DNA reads TGTGCCAGCAGTGACTTCCTTTATGGCTACACCTTC. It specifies CASSDFLYGYTF.

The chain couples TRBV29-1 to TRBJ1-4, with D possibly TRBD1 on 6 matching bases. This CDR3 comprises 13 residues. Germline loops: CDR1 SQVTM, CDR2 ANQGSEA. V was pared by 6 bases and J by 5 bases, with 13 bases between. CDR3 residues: CSVRGAGNEKLFF. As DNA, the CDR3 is TGCAGCGTACGGGGGGCTGGGAATGAAAAACTGTTTTTT.

For the CDR3, the DNA is TGTGCCATCAGTTTAGCGGGAGCGAGTAATGAGCAGTTCTTC. This encodes CAISLAGASNEQFF. The chain joins TRBV10-3 to TRBJ2-1; 9 nucleotides match TRBD2. The CDR3 spans 14 residues. Germline trimming cut 5 bases from V and 7 bases from J; bases unmatched to any gene: 6. Germline CDR1 is ENHRY and CDR2 is SYGVKD.

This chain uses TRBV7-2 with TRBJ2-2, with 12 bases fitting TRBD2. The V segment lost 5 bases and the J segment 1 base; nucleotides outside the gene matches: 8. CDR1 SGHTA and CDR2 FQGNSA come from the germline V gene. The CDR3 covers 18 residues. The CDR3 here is CASSTRTSGKVNTGELFF. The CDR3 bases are TGTGCCAGCAGCACCCGGACTAGCGGGAAGGTGAACACCGGGGAGCTGTTTTTT. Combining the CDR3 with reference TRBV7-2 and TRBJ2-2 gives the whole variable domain GAGVSQSPSNKVTEKGKDVELRCDPISGHTALYWYRQSLGQGLEFLIYFQGNSAPDKSGLPSDRFSAERTGGSVSTLTIQRTQQEDSAVYLCASSTRTSGKVNTGELFFGEGSRLTVL.

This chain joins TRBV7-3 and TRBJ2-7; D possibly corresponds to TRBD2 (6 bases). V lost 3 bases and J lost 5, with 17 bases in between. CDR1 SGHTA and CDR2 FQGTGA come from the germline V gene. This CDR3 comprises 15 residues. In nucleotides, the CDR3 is TGTGCCAGCAGCTTTGCGTCGGGAGCGGGCCACGAGCAGTACTTC. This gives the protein CASSFASGAGHEQYF.

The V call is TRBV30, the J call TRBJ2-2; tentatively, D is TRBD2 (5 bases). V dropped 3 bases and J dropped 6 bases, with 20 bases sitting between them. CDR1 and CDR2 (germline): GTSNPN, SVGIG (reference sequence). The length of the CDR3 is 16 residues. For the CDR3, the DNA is TGTGCCTGGAGAGCAACCCCCCTACGGCGGGCCGGGGAGCTGTTTTTT. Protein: CAWRATPLRRAGELFF.

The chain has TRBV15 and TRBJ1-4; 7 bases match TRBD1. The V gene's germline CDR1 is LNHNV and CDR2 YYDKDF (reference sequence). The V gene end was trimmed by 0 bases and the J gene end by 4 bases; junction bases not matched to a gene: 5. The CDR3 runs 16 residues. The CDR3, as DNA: TGTGCCACCAGCAGAGATATGACAGGGCTTAATGAAAAACTGTTTTTT. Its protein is CATSRDMTGLNEKLFF.

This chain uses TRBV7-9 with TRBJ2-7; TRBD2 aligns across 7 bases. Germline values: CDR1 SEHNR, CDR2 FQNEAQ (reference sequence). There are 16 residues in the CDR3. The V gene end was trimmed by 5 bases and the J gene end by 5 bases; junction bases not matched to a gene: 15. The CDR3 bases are TGTGCCAGCAGCCGGGGGGAAAGGCAGGGTGGTAACGAGCAGTACTTC. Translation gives CASSRGERQGGNEQYF.

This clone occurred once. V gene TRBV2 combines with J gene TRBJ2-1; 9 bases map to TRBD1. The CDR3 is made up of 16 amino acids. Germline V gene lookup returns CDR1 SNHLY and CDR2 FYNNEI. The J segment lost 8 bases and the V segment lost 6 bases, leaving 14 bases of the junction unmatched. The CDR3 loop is CASRWGDRGVNDEQFF. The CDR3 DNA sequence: TGTGCCAGCAGGTGGGGTGACAGGGGGGTGAACGATGAGCAGTTCTTC.

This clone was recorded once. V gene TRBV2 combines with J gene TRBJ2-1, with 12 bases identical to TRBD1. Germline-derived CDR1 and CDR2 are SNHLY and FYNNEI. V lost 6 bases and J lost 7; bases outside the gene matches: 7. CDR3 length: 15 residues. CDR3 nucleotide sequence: TGTGCCAGCAGGGGGGACAGGGGGCGAATAAATGAGCAGTTCTTC. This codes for CASRGDRGRINEQFF.

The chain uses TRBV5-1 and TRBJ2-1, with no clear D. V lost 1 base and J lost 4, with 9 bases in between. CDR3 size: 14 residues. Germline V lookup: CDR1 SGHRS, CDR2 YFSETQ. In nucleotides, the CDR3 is TGCGCCAGCAGCTTGTCAGAGACTTACAATGAGCAGTTCTTC. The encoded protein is CASSLSETYNEQFF.

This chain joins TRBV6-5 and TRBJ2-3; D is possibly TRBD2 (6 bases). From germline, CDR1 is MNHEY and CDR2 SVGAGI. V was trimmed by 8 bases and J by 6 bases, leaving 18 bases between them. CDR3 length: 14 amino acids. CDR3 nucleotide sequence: TGTGCCAGCGGCCGAGCGGGCGCAGCTGATACGCAGTATTTT. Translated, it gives CASGRAGAADTQYF.

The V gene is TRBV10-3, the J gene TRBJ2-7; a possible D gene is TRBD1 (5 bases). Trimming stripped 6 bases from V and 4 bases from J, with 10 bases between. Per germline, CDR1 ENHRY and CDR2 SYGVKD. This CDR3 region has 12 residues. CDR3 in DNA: TGTGCCATCAGCGCCCAGGGATACGAGCAGTACTTC. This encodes CAISAQGYEQYF.

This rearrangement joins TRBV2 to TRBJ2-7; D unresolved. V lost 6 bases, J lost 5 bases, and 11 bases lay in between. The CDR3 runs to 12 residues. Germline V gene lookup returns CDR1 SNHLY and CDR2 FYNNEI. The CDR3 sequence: CASRELSNEQYF. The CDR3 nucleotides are TGTGCCAGCAGGGAACTAAGCAACGAGCAGTACTTC.

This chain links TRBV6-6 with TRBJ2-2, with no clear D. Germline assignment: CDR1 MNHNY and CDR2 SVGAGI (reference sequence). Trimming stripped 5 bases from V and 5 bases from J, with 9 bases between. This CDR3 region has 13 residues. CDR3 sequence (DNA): TGTGCCAGCAGTACCTATAGTACCGGGGAGCTGTTTTTT. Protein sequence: CASSTYSTGELFF.

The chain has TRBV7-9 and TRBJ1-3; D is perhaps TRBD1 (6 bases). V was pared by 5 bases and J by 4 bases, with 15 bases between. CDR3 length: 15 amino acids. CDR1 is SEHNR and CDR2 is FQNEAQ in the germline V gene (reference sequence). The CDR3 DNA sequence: TGTGCCAGCAGCGCCAACCTGGGGGCGGGAAACACCATATATTTT. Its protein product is CASSANLGAGNTIYF.

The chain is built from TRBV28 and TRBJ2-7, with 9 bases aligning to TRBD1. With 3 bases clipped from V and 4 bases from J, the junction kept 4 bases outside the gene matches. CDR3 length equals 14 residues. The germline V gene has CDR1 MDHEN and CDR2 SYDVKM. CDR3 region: CASSLYGQGYEQYF. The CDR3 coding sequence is TGTGCCAGCAGTTTGTACGGACAGGGGTACGAGCAGTACTTC.

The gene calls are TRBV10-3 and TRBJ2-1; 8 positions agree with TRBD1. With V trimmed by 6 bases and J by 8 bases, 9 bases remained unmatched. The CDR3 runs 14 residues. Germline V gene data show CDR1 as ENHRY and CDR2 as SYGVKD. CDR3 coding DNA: TGTGCCATCAGGCAGGGGGCCTTTATGGATGAGCAGTTCTTC. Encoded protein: CAIRQGAFMDEQFF.

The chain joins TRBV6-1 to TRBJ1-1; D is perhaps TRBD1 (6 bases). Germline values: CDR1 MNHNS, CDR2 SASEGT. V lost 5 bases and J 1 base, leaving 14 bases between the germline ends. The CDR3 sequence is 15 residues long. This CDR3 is CASSHQTGKNTEAFF. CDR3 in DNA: TGTGCCAGCAGTCACCAGACAGGCAAGAACACTGAAGCTTTCTTT.

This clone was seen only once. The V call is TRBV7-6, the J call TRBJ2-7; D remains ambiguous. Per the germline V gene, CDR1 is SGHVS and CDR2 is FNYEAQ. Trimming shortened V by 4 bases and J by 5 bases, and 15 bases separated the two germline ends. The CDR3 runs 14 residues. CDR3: CASSSRYMGDEQYF. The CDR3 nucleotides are TGTGCCAGCAGCTCCCGCTACATGGGCGACGAGCAGTACTTC.

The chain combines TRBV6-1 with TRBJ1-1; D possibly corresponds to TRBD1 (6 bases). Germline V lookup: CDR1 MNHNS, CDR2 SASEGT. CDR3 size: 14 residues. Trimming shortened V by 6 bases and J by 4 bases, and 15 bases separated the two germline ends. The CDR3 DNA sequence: TGTGCCAGCAGCGAACAGGGCGTCGGCACTGAAGCTTTCTTT. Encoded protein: CASSEQGVGTEAFF.

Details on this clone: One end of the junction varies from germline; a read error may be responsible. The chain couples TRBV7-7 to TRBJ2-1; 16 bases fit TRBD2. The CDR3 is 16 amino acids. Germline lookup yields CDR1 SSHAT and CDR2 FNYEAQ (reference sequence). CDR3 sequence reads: CASSPGLAGGRDEQFF. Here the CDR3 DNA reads TGTGCTAGCAGCCCGGGACTAGCGGGAGGGCGGGATGAGCAGTTCTTC.

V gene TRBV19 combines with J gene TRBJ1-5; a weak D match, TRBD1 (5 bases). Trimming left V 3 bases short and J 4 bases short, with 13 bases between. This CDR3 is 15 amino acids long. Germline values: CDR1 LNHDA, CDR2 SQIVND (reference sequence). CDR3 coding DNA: TGTGCCAGTAGTATGGGGCGGTACAGTAATCAGCCCCAGCATTTT. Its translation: CASSMGRYSNQPQHF.